This entry features one T cell receptor (beta chain) sequence. What it binds is unknown. This sample was included in a study of PD-1 blockade in classical Hodgkin lymphoma. This CDR3 has 16 residues. Germline lookup yields CDR1 MGHRA and CDR2 YSYEKL. J lost 3 bases, V lost 3 bases, and 7 bases had no gene match. The assay was immunoSEQ multiplex PCR, and TCRdb's table has in-frame clones only and misses some. The data contain about 36,000 clones, 69% of them singletons. General study findings and limits: Newly diagnosed patients reportedly trailed healthy donors in baseline TCR diversity. By C4D1, diversity of CD4+ TCRs had risen significantly, whereas that of CD8+ TCRs had not.

All trial patients relapsed after autologous stem cell transplantation. The sequence derives from a human donor with classical Hodgkin lymphoma. The chain links TRBV4-1 to TRBJ1-4; TRBD1 aligns across 7 bases. The sequences come from peripheral blood mononuclear cells (PBMCs), collected before the second cycle of nivolumab. The CDR3 coding sequence is TGCGCCAGCAGCCATCTTGAGACAGGGTCTAATGAAAAACTGTTTTTT. Encoded protein: CASSHLETGSNEKLFF.